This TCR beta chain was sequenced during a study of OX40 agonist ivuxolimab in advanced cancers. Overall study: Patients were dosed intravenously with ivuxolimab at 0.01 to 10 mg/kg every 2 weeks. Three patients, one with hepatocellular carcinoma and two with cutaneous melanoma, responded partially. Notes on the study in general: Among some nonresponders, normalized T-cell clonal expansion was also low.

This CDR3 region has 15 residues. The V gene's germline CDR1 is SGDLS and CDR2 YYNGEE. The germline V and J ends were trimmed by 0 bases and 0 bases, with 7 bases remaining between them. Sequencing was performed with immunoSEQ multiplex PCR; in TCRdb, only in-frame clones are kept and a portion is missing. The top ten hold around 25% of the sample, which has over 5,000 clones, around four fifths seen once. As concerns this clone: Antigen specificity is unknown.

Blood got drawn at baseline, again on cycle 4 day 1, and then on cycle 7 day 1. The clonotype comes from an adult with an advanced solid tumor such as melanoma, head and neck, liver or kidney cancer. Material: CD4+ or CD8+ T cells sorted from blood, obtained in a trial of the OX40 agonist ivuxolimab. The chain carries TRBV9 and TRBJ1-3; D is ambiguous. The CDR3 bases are TGTGCCAGCAGCGTAGACAGATACTCTGGAAACACCATATATTTT. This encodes CASSVDRYSGNTIYF.